This T cell receptor (beta chain) was captured by sequencing in a study of T cell responses to AZD1222 COVID-19 vaccine. Findings and limits, study-wide: Clonal diversity may have been underestimated in mostly white British donors. Only six people who got AZD1222 tested seropositive at baseline. Spike-specific TCRs gained breadth and depth after people received two AZD1222 doses.

Germline-derived CDR1 and CDR2 are GTSNPN and SVGIG (reference sequence). This CDR3 is 13 amino acids long. The ends lost 3 bases at V and 5 bases at J; junction bases unmatched: 6. This clone is a singleton in its sample. Its antigen is as yet unknown. TCRdb's table, derived via immunoSEQ multiplex PCR, lists solely in-frame clones and lacks some. The top ten clones hold 15% to 20% of a sample with some 140,000 clones, 90% of them seen once. The source of this sequence is an adult in good health. The specimen was peripheral blood, collected on day 0 of AZD1222 vaccination. The chain carries TRBV30 and TRBJ2-5; 7 bases are shared with TRBD2. The CDR3 bases are TGTGCCTGGAGGGGCGGGGGACGGGAGACCCAGTACTTC. Amino acids: CAWRGGGRETQYF.